Listed here are 13 T cell receptor beta chains from one sample, sequenced in a study of CD8+ T cells in alopecia areata. Once RNA had been extracted, it was reverse transcribed into cDNA to act as the sequencing template. Method: immunoSEQ multiplex PCR; TCRdb's copy keeps in-frame clones and lacks some. The sample lists approximately 110,000 clones, none appearing once, the ten largest making up 20%. Sample: lesional skin. The receptors here all came from a C3H/HeJ mouse with alopecia areata. These mice share the MHC haplotype H2-k.

Note on this clone: Gene names and germline refer to mouse. With the read ending 4 residues before the CDR3 end, the germline J gene is used to fill in that end. The V and J genes are TRBV13-1 and TRBJ1-1; 9 bases are shared with TRBD1. The V and J ends lost 7 bases and 4 bases, in that order; junction bases with no gene match: 2. The CDR3 runs to 12 residues. The germline CDR1 and CDR2 sequences are NSHNY and SYGAGN. The CDR3 DNA, read in part, is TGTGCCAGCGGACAGGGGCCCACA. Its translation: CASGQGPT. The full CDR3 reads CASGQGPTEVFF.

Note on this clone: These gene names are mouse names. This CDR3 is CASSSTPLGAETLYF. The sequenced CDR3 bases are TGTGCCAGCAGTTCCACACCTCTGGGTGCAGAA. The rearrangement uses TRBV13-3 and TRBJ2-3; D unclear. The read gets to within 4 residues of the CDR3 end, and the germline J gene fills in the rest. The CDR3 has 15 amino acids. From germline, CDR1 is NNHDY and CDR2 SYVADS. Trimming stripped 4 bases from V and 1 base from J, with 13 bases between.

In its sample, this clone was seen a few times. At residue 14, TCRdb's protein disagrees with the DNA translation; the protein shown here derives from the DNA. Gene names and germline refer to mouse. The sequence runs out 3 residues before the end of the CDR3; the remainder is reconstructed from the germline J gene. V gene TRBV19 combines with J gene TRBJ1-3, with 9 bases matching TRBD1. Germline CDR1 and CDR2: FNHDT and SITEND (reference sequence). The CDR3 spans 17 residues. J gave up 0 bases and V 0 bases, and 4 bases lay outside the gene matches. CDR3 protein: CASSIALGQGSGNTLYF. The part of the CDR3 DNA that was read is TGTGCCAGCAGTATAGCTCTGGGACAGGGTTCTGGAAATACG.

On this clone itself: Mouse gene names apply. The CDR3 is cut off 4 residues early in the read; its end comes from the germline J gene. The chain has TRBV14 and TRBJ2-7, with TRBD1 identical over 10 bases. The ends lost 6 bases at V and 3 bases at J; junction bases unmatched: 6. CDR3 length: 14 residues. Germline assignment: CDR1 SGHDT and CDR2 FRDEAV. The part of the CDR3 DNA that was read is TGTGCCAGCACCCTCCGGGACAGGGGCTAT. It codes for CASTLRDRGY. The whole CDR3 sequence reads CASTLRDRGYEQYF.

To note about this clone: Genes and germline are mouse. The read terminates 4 residues ahead of where the CDR3 ends, so the germline J gene completes it. The rearrangement uses TRBV13-2 and TRBJ2-7; the match to TRBD1 covers 7 bases. Per germline, CDR1 NNHNN and CDR2 SYGAGS (reference sequence). The CDR3 spans 14 residues. The trim removed 4 bases at V and 0 bases at J, leaving 4 bases unmatched. CDR3 protein: CASGSDRSSYEQYF. The CDR3 DNA, read in part, is TGTGCCAGCGGTTCGGACAGGAGCTCCTAT.

The sample holds a few counts of this clone. Genes and germline are mouse. The read finishes 4 residues shy of the CDR3 end, and the germline J gene is used to complete it. J is TRBJ2-1 and V is TRBV13-3; TRBD1 agrees at 8 bases. Germline loops: CDR1 NNHDY, CDR2 SYVADS. The CDR3 has 14 amino acids. CDR3 sequence reads: CASTSTDREAEQFF. Partial CDR3 DNA: TGTGCCAGCACTTCTACGGACAGGGAGGCT.

Regarding this clone: Gene names and germline match the mouse. This same CDR3 is encoded by further DNA sequences in the sample. The CDR3 spells CTCSADRQGGAETLYF. The covered CDR3 bases are TGCACCTGCAGTGCAGATCGGCAGGGGGGTGCAGAA. V gene TRBV1 combines with J gene TRBJ2-3; 7 nucleotides agree with TRBD1. From the germline J gene comes the end of the CDR3, since the read stops 4 residues before it. The CDR3 is 16 amino acids. V gave up 0 bases and J gave up 1 base; unmatched junction bases: 4. Germline-derived CDR1 and CDR2 are NSQYPW and LRSPGD (reference sequence).

This clone was detected only a few times. All gene names here are mouse names. The read ends 4 residues shy of where the CDR3 ends; the end is completed using the germline J gene. V and J are TRBV31 and TRBJ2-3, with 11 bases matching TRBD2. The germline gives CDR1 GKSSPN, CDR2 SITVG. The CDR3 covers 16 residues. With V trimmed by 0 bases and J by 1 base, 3 bases remained unmatched. Incomplete CDR3 DNA: TGTGCCTGGAGTCTACTGGGGGGGCTTCGTGCAGAA. Its protein is CAWSLLGGLRAE. The full CDR3 protein reads CAWSLLGGLRAETLYF.

Turning to this clone: Genes here carry mouse names. The CDR3 end falls 4 residues outside the read, so it is completed with the germline J gene. J is TRBJ2-4 and V is TRBV13-3; 8 bases line up with TRBD2. From germline, CDR1 is NNHDY and CDR2 SYVADS. CDR3 length: 14 residues. Trimming cost V 2 bases and J 3 bases; bases outside gene matches: 2. This CDR3 reads CASSEVGGQNTLYF. The covered CDR3 bases are TGTGCCAGCAGTGAGGTGGGGGGGCAAAAC.

As to this clone: These gene names are mouse names. Sequencing ends 4 residues short of the CDR3 end; the germline J gene provides the rest. This sequence joins TRBV13-3 and TRBJ2-3, with 9 bases matching TRBD2. Germline CDR1 and CDR2: NNHDY and SYVADS. Trimming cost V 3 bases and J 0 bases; bases outside gene matches: 8. The CDR3 runs to 17 residues. The CDR3 protein is CASSANWGASSAETLYF. CDR3 bases read: TGTGCCAGCAGTGCGAACTGGGGGGCTTCTAGTGCAGAA.

In its sample, this clone was seen many times. Germline and genes: mouse. The read comes to an end 4 residues before the CDR3 does, leaving the germline J gene to fill in the end. The rearrangement links TRBV13-3 to TRBJ2-2; D is unclear. CDR3 size: 14 residues. Trimming shortened V by 2 bases and J by 3 bases, and 8 bases separated the two germline ends. The germline V gene encodes CDR1 NNHDY and CDR2 SYVADS. This chain's CDR3 is CASSDRIYTGQLYF. Partial CDR3 DNA: TGTGCCAGCAGTGACAGGATTTACACCGGG. Complete variable domain (other parts from reference TRBV13-3 and TRBJ2-2): EAAVTQSPRSKVAVTGGKVTLSCHQTNNHDYMYWYRQDTGHGLRLIHYSYVADSTEKGDIPDGYKASRPSQENFSLILELASLSQTAVYFCASSDRIYTGQLYFGEGSKLTVL.

This clone was seen more than once but under ten times. Gene and germline names: mouse. Read coverage stops 4 residues before the CDR3 terminus; the germline J gene supplies the remainder. The chain employs TRBV1 and TRBJ2-3; 10 positions agree with TRBD2. This CDR3 has 17 amino acids. The germline V gene encodes CDR1 NSQYPW and CDR2 LRSPGD (reference sequence). The junction had 11 bases not matched to a gene; V was cut back by 8 bases and J by 0 bases. CDR3: CTCRPDWGASSAETLYF. The DNA read from the CDR3 is TGCACCTGCCGTCCCGACTGGGGGGCCTCTAGTGCAGAA.

This clone was detected only a few times. Mouse gene names apply. The CDR3 end lies 4 residues beyond the end of the read and is filled in from the germline J gene. The V and J genes are TRBV13-3 and TRBJ2-1, with D uncertain. V was clipped by 1 base and J by 1 base, with 9 bases between them. The CDR3 spans 15 residues. Germline values: CDR1 NNHDY, CDR2 SYVADS. The part of the CDR3 DNA that was read is TGTGCCAGCAGTGATATAGACATAAACTATGCT. This sequence encodes CASSDIDINYA. The whole CDR3 protein reads CASSDIDINYAEQFF.